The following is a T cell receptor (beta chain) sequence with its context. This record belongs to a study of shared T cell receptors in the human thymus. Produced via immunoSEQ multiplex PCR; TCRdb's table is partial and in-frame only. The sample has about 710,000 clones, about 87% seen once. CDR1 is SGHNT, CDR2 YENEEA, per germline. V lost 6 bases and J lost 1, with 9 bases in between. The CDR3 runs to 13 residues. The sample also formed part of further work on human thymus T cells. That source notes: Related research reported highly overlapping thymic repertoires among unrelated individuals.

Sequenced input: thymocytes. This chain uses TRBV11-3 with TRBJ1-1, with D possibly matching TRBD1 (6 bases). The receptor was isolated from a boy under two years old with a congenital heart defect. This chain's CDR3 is CASSQGGNTEAFF. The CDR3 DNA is TGTGCCAGCAGTCAAGGGGGGAACACTGAAGCTTTCTTT. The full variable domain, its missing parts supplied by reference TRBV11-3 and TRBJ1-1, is EAGVVQSPRYKIIEKKQPVAFWCNPISGHNTLYWYLQNLGQGPELLIRYENEEAVDDSQLPKDRFSAERLKGVDSTLKIQPAELGDSAVYLCASSQGGNTEAFFGQGTRLTVV.